This T cell receptor beta chain was found in a study of blood T cell repertoires in COVID-19. Study-level information: COVID-19 samples collected from the United States, Italy and Spain covered acute and convalescent phases.

As originally analysed: Amplification of reference gene primers was used by the study to estimate nucleated cell counts. TCRdb's copy holds only in-frame clones and misses some; the assay was immunoSEQ multiplex PCR. Clone size and V and J calls were adopted from that table, with D and trimming inferred from the DNA. The repertoire holds around 270,000 clones, with roughly 84% as singletons. Unmatched junction bases numbered 6, after V lost 0 bases and J lost 0 bases. The CDR3 has 18 residues. Looked up from germline, CDR1 is SGHAT and CDR2 is FQNNGV. This receptor was taken from a woman aged 40 to 49 who had recovered from COVID-19. Sample: peripheral blood. V and J are TRBV11-2 and TRBJ2-1; 9 positions match TRBD2. The CDR3 bases are TGTGCCAGCAGCTTAGAGGGCGCGGGGGGGAGCTCCTACAATGAGCAGTTCTTC. Protein: CASSLEGAGGSSYNEQFF.